This TCR beta chain was retrieved from a study of T-cell memory formation after mild COVID-19. TCRdb reprocessed the 5' RACE reads via MiXCR and lists one record per CDR3 protein. Counted here are hundreds of thousands of distinct CDR3 sequences, 7% to 10% occurring once; the ten biggest clones make up around a fifth. The CDR3 loop spans 15 amino acids. The germline gives CDR1 SEHNR, CDR2 FQNEAQ (reference sequence). V lost 2 bases and J lost 0, with 8 bases in between. This chain uses TRBV7-9 with TRBJ2-4; D is tentatively TRBD1 or TRBD2 (5 bases each). The sample was PBMCs or a T cell subset sorted from them (not recorded which). The receptor was isolated from a young man who had mild COVID-19 (a few samples of this study predate the infection). Cell type and time point are not known. The CDR3 coding sequence is TGTGCCAGCAGCTTACGGGGCGTAGCCAAAAACATTCAGTACTTC. Translation gives CASSLRGVAKNIQYF.